A single sample is the source of the 28 T cell receptor beta chains below, sequenced in a study of cytomegalovirus exposure and HLA in healthy donors. Primers for the PCR totalled 60 Vbeta and 13 Jbeta. Data came from immunoSEQ multiplex PCR; TCRdb stores just in-frame clones and leaves some out. There are about 150,000 clones in the sample; approximately 88% occur only once, and 1.2% lies in the top ten. The source material was PBMCs. These receptor sequences come from a boy between 2 and 10 years old in good health and CMV-seronegative.

V and J are TRBV6-1 and TRBJ2-1; 14 bases are shared with TRBD2. Germline-derived CDR1 and CDR2 are MNHNS and SASEGT. Trimming cost V 4 bases and J 10 bases; bases outside gene matches: 6. The CDR3 loop spans 15 amino acids. The CDR3 nucleotides are TGTGCCAGCAGTGCTAGACTAGCGGGGGGGCTCGAGCAGTTCTTC. Its protein product is CASSARLAGGLEQFF.

This clone was counted between two and nine times. The chain links TRBV5-6 to TRBJ2-7; perhaps TRBD1 as D (5 bases). Germline assignment: CDR1 SGHDT and CDR2 YYEEEE. V lost 3 bases, J lost 4 bases, and 11 bases lay in between. This CDR3 region has 13 residues. The CDR3 nucleotides are TGTGCCAGCAGCTACCAGGGTTCTTACGAGCAGTACTTC. This gives the protein CASSYQGSYEQYF.

This chain joins TRBV7-9 and TRBJ2-1; a weak D match, TRBD2 (5 bases). V was pared by 5 bases and J by 14 bases, with 16 bases between. Germline CDR1 SEHNR, CDR2 FQNEAQ (reference sequence). The CDR3 sequence is 12 residues long. In DNA, the CDR3 is TGTGCCAGCAGCCCCGGACTGGTCGATAAGTTCTTC. It yields the protein CASSPGLVDKFF.

The chain has TRBV4-3 and TRBJ2-1, with 9 positions matching TRBD1. This CDR3 spans 17 amino acids. The germline V gene encodes CDR1 LGHNA and CDR2 YSLEER. Trimming removed 2 bases from V and 3 bases from J; junction bases left unmatched: 8. The CDR3 spells CASSQNPGTGLYNEQFF. The CDR3 coding sequence is TGCGCCAGCAGCCAAAACCCCGGGACAGGGCTCTACAATGAGCAGTTCTTC.

The V and J genes are TRBV5-6 and TRBJ1-2; a weak D match, TRBD1 (6 bases). Deletions cut 2 bases from V and 6 bases from J, with 11 bases between. CDR1 and CDR2 from the germline V gene are SGHDT and YYEEEE. The CDR3 covers 13 residues. For the CDR3, the DNA is TGTGCCAGCAGCTTTACCAGGGGACATGGCTACACCTTC. Residues: CASSFTRGHGYTF.

As DNA, the CDR3 is TGTGCCAGCAGCTTATGGTCGGGACATCAGAACACTGAAGCTTTCTTT. Translation gives CASSLWSGHQNTEAFF. This sequence joins TRBV7-9 and TRBJ1-1, with D maybe TRBD1 (6 bases). V lost 2 bases, J lost 1 base, and 14 bases lay in between. Germline values: CDR1 SEHNR, CDR2 FQNEAQ (reference sequence). This CDR3 is built from 16 residues.

This clone was recorded a few times. The J gene is TRBJ1-2, the V gene TRBV19; the match to TRBD1 covers 9 bases. CDR1 and CDR2 (germline): LNHDA, SQIVND (reference sequence). Trimming at V came to 7 bases and at J to 2 bases, leaving 5 bases not matched to a gene. The CDR3 loop spans 14 amino acids. In nucleotides, the CDR3 is TGTGCCAGTACTAAAGACAGGGGGAACTATGGCTACACCTTC. It translates to CASTKDRGNYGYTF. Supplemented by reference TRBV19 and TRBJ1-2, the full variable domain reads DGGITQSPKYLFRKEGQNVTLSCEQNLNHDAMYWYRQDPGQGLRLIYYSQIVNDFQKGDIAEGYSVSREKKESFPLTVTSAQKNPTAFYLCASTKDRGNYGYTFGSGTRLTVV.

The chain recombines TRBV25-1 with TRBJ2-2, with 7 bases identical to TRBD1. With 8 bases clipped from V and 4 bases from J, the junction kept 7 bases outside the gene matches. The CDR3 totals 14 residues. Germline CDR1 is MGHDK and CDR2 is SYGVNS. The CDR3 bases are TGTGCCAGCGCGAGACAGGGAATCACCGGGGAGCTGTTTTTT. Residues: CASARQGITGELFF. The full variable domain, completed using reference TRBV25-1 and TRBJ2-2, is EADIYQTPRYLVIGTGKKITLECSQTMGHDKMYWYQQDPGMELHLIHYSYGVNSTEKGDLSSESTVSRIRTEHFPLTLESARPSHTSQYLCASARQGITGELFFGEGSRLTVL.

This clone has more than one count but fewer than ten. The V and J genes are TRBV9 and TRBJ2-5; 14 bases map to TRBD2. This CDR3 region has 17 residues. Germline CDR1 is SGDLS and CDR2 is YYNGEE. V lost 0 bases, J lost 4 bases, and 5 bases stayed unmatched. This chain's CDR3 is CASSVATSGGASETQYF. DNA of the CDR3: TGTGCCAGCAGCGTAGCGACTAGCGGGGGGGCCTCAGAGACCCAGTACTTC. The full variable domain, with the rest looked up from reference TRBV9 and TRBJ2-5, is DSGVTQTPKHLITATGQRVTLRCSPRSGDLSVYWYQQSLDQGLQFLIQYYNGEERAKGNILERFSAQQFPDLHSELNLSSLELGDSALYFCASSVATSGGASETQYFGPGTRLLVL.

J is TRBJ2-5 and V is TRBV2; D might be TRBD1 (6 bases). Germline-derived CDR1 and CDR2 are SNHLY and FYNNEI. The CDR3 runs to 11 residues. Trimming took off 8 bases at V and 4 bases at J, with 8 bases between the two ends. In DNA form, the CDR3 reads TGTGCCAGCCAGACAGGAGAGACCCAGTACTTC. Residues: CASQTGETQYF.

In regard to this clone: This CDR3 is also generated by other DNA sequences in the sample. This chain uses TRBV7-2 with TRBJ1-1, with 8 bases matching TRBD1. This CDR3 has 13 amino acids. The V gene's germline CDR1 is SGHTA and CDR2 FQGNSA. V gave up 5 bases and J gave up 4 bases; unmatched junction bases: 3. The CDR3 sequence: CASSPDRVTEAFF. The CDR3 DNA reads as TGTGCCAGCAGCCCGGACAGGGTCACTGAAGCTTTCTTT.

This clone was seen once. The rearrangement joins TRBV6-5 to TRBJ2-3; 7 bases fit TRBD2. The trim removed 6 bases at V and 4 bases at J, leaving 1 base unmatched. Per germline, CDR1 MNHEY and CDR2 SVGAGI. The CDR3 sequence is 12 residues long. The CDR3 loop reads CASRSGADTQYF. Written as DNA, the CDR3 is TGTGCCAGCAGAAGCGGGGCAGATACGCAGTATTTT.

This clone was seen more than once but under ten times. The chain links TRBV25-1 to TRBJ2-1, with 10 bases that match TRBD2. Trimming cost V 1 base and J 7 bases; bases outside gene matches: 7. This CDR3 is built from 16 residues. Germline lookup yields CDR1 MGHDK and CDR2 SYGVNS. This CDR3 reads CASSELVAGGMNEQFF. The CDR3, as DNA: TGTGCCAGCAGTGAATTGGTAGCGGGGGGAATGAATGAGCAGTTCTTC.

This chain uses TRBV7-2 with TRBJ2-5, with TRBD2 matching 9 bases. Trimming removed 5 bases from V and 5 bases from J; junction bases left unmatched: 6. From germline, CDR1 is SGHTA and CDR2 FQGNSA. The CDR3 has 14 amino acids. In nucleotides, the CDR3 is TGTGCCAGCAGCCTTAGCGGGGGCCCGGAGACCCAGTACTTC. Translation: CASSLSGGPETQYF. Variable domain in full (rest from reference TRBV7-2 and TRBJ2-5): GAGVSQSPSNKVTEKGKDVELRCDPISGHTALYWYRQSLGQGLEFLIYFQGNSAPDKSGLPSDRFSAERTGGSVSTLTIQRTQQEDSAVYLCASSLSGGPETQYFGPGTRLLVL.

CDR3 nucleotides: TGTGCCAGCAGCTTAGTGCACAGGGTGGGGACCGGGGAGCTGTTTTTT. It codes for CASSLVHRVGTGELFF. This chain links TRBV7-9 with TRBJ2-2, with D perhaps matching TRBD1 (6 bases). Germline assignment: CDR1 SEHNR and CDR2 FQNEAQ (reference sequence). V shed 1 base and J shed 5 bases, with 14 bases lying between them. CDR3 length: 16 amino acids. The full variable domain, with the rest looked up from reference TRBV7-9 and TRBJ2-2, is DTGVSQNPRHKITKRGQNVTFRCDPISEHNRLYWYRQTLGQGPEFLTYFQNEAQLEKSRLLSDRFSAERPKGSFSTLEIQRTEQGDSAMYLCASSLVHRVGTGELFFGEGSRLTVL.

This chain links TRBV7-2 with TRBJ2-1; D remains ambiguous. This CDR3 has 15 residues. Trimming left V 0 bases short and J 13 bases short, with 19 bases between. Germline-derived CDR1 and CDR2 are SGHTA and FQGNSA. CDR3 sequence (DNA): TGTGCCAGCAGCTTAGCCCTTACCCAGTTGGGCGATCAGTTCTTC. This translates into CASSLALTQLGDQFF. Together with reference TRBV7-2 and TRBJ2-1, the CDR3 gives the full variable domain: GAGVSQSPSNKVTEKGKDVELRCDPISGHTALYWYRQSLGQGLEFLIYFQGNSAPDKSGLPSDRFSAERTGGSVSTLTIQRTQQEDSAVYLCASSLALTQLGDQFFGPGTRLTVL.

In this sample, this clone turned up once. This chain joins TRBV5-6 and TRBJ2-5; 9 bases match TRBD2. This CDR3 has 16 amino acids. J was trimmed by 5 bases and V by 4 bases; bases with no gene match: 12. CDR1 and CDR2 from the germline V gene are SGHDT and YYEEEE. DNA of the CDR3: TGTGCCAGCAGCACTACAGGGCGGGCGGGAGGGGAGACCCAGTACTTC. It yields the protein CASSTTGRAGGETQYF. The whole variable domain, remainder taken from reference TRBV5-6 and TRBJ2-5, is DAGVTQSPTHLIKTRGQQVTLRCSPKSGHDTVSWYQQALGQGPQFIFQYYEEEERQRGNFPDRFSGHQFPNYSSELNVNALLLGDSALYLCASSTTGRAGGETQYFGPGTRLLVL.

There are a few counts of this clone. V is TRBV2 and J is TRBJ2-2, with TRBD1 matching 10 bases. CDR1 SNHLY and CDR2 FYNNEI come from the germline V gene. Losses at the gene ends were 5 bases for V and 5 bases for J; bases not matched to a gene: 8. This CDR3 contains 16 residues. The CDR3 bases are TGTGCCAGCAGTTACACCGGGACAGGGGTGACCGGGGAGCTGTTTTTT. Protein: CASSYTGTGVTGELFF.

The rearrangement uses TRBV27 and TRBJ2-5; D might be TRBD1 (5 bases). Trimming pared 2 bases from V and 4 bases from J, leaving 8 bases between. The CDR3 spans 13 residues. Per the germline V gene, CDR1 is MNHEY and CDR2 is SMNVEV (reference sequence). The CDR3 spells CASSLRRGETQYF. In DNA form, the CDR3 reads TGTGCCAGCAGTTTACGAAGGGGAGAGACCCAGTACTTC.

The rearrangement joins TRBV6-5 to TRBJ2-5; TRBD1 agrees at 8 bases. This CDR3 has 14 residues. V dropped 8 bases and J dropped 1; count of bases not matched to a gene: 6. CDR1 and CDR2 from the germline V gene are MNHEY and SVGAGI. In DNA, the CDR3 is TGTGCCAGCTCTCCGGACAGGGTCCAAGAGACCCAGTACTTC. Amino acid sequence: CASSPDRVQETQYF.

The chain uses TRBV18 and TRBJ1-1; maybe TRBD1 (6 bases). Germline V gives CDR1 KGHSH, CDR2 LQKENI. V dropped 5 bases and J dropped 0 bases, with 22 bases sitting between them. The CDR3 totals 18 residues. CDR3 DNA sequence: TGTGCCAGCTCATTAAACGCAGGGGAGGGCCGGGTGAACACTGAAGCTTTCTTT. Its protein product is CASSLNAGEGRVNTEAFF.

V is TRBV13 and J is TRBJ2-2; 7 positions match TRBD2. Germline V gene data show CDR1 as PRHDT and CDR2 as FYEKMQ (reference sequence). V shed 6 bases, J shed 4 bases, and the junction held 5 bases outside the gene matches. The CDR3 has 14 amino acids. This chain's CDR3 is CASRKRGGTGELFF. The CDR3 DNA reads TGTGCCAGCAGAAAACGCGGGGGCACCGGGGAGCTGTTTTTT.

The rearrangement uses TRBV6-6 and TRBJ2-6; TRBD1 matches 8 bases. The V segment lost 6 bases and the J segment 0 bases; nucleotides outside the gene matches: 4. The CDR3 has 16 residues. The germline CDR1 and CDR2 sequences are MNHNY and SVGAGI (reference sequence). CDR3 coding DNA: TGTGCCAGCAGACTCACAGGGGGCTCTGGGGCCAACGTCCTGACTTTC. Its translation is CASRLTGGSGANVLTF.

The chain combines TRBV19 with TRBJ2-1, with D possibly matching TRBD1 (5 bases). Trimming shortened V by 5 bases and J by 0 bases, and 11 bases separated the two germline ends. CDR3 size: 15 residues. The V gene's germline CDR1 is LNHDA and CDR2 SQIVND (reference sequence). Here the CDR3 DNA reads TGTGCCAGTAGTCCAGACAGTAGCTCCTACAATGAGCAGTTCTTC. This translates into CASSPDSSSYNEQFF. The complete variable domain, with remaining parts taken from reference TRBV19 and TRBJ2-1, reads DGGITQSPKYLFRKEGQNVTLSCEQNLNHDAMYWYRQDPGQGLRLIYYSQIVNDFQKGDIAEGYSVSREKKESFPLTVTSAQKNPTAFYLCASSPDSSSYNEQFFGPGTRLTVL.

V gene TRBV4-3 combines with J gene TRBJ2-4, with D perhaps TRBD1 (6 bases). The ends were cut back, 6 bases at V and 9 bases at J, with 15 bases in the middle. This CDR3 spans 13 amino acids. From germline, CDR1 is LGHNA and CDR2 YSLEER. The CDR3 region is CASSQYRVAIQYF. The CDR3 bases are TGCGCCAGCAGTCAATACAGGGTCGCCATTCAGTACTTC.

This clone has a single count. The chain couples TRBV30 to TRBJ1-2; possibly TRBD1 for D (5 bases). The CDR3 has 10 amino acids. In germline, CDR1 is GTSNPN, CDR2 SVGIG (reference sequence). V was trimmed by 7 bases and J by 7 bases, leaving 10 bases between them. The CDR3 coding sequence is TGTGCCTCCGACAGTCCTGGCTACACCTTC. Its protein is CASDSPGYTF.

This clone was picked up one time. The J gene is TRBJ1-6, the V gene TRBV4-3; possible D gene TRBD1, 6 bases. This CDR3 is 18 amino acids long. Trimming cost V 2 bases and J 0 bases, with 14 bases left between them. CDR1 LGHNA and CDR2 YSLEER come from the germline V gene. DNA of the CDR3: TGCGCCAGCAGCCAAATGACTCGGGACATCTCCTATAATTCACCCCTCCACTTT. It yields the protein CASSQMTRDISYNSPLHF.

The chain uses TRBV7-8 and TRBJ2-1, with D unclear. CDR3 size: 16 residues. Trimming shortened V by 0 bases and J by 0 bases, and 9 bases separated the two germline ends. CDR1 and CDR2 (germline): SGHVS, FQNEAQ. CDR3 loop: CASSLAPWSSYNEQFF. Here the CDR3 DNA reads TGTGCCAGCAGCTTAGCTCCTTGGAGCTCCTACAATGAGCAGTTCTTC.